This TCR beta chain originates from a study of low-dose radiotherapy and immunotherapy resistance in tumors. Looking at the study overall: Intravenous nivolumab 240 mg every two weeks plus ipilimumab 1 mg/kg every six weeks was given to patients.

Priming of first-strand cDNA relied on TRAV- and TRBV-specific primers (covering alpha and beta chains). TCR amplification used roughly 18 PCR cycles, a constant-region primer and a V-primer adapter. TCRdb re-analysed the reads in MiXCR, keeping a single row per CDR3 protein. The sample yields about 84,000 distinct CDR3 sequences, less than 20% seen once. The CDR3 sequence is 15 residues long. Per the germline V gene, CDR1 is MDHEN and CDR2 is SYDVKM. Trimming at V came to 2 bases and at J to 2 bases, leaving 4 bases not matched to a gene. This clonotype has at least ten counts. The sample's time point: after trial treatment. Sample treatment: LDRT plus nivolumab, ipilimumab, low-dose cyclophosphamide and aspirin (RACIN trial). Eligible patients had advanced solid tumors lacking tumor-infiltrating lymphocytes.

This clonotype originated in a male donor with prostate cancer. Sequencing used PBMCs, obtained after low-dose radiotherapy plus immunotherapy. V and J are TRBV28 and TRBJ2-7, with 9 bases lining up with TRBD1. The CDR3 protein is CASSLMGQGAYEQYF. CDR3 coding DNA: TGTGCCAGCAGTTTAATGGGACAGGGTGCCTACGAGCAGTACTTC.